This T cell receptor (beta chain) was captured by sequencing in a study of response to subunit inactivated influenza vaccine. TCRdb ran MiXCR on the RT-PCR reads and lists one entry per CDR3 protein. The sample lists 550,000 to 650,000 distinct CDR3 sequences, 10% to 15% occurring once. A note on this clonotype: Its antigen is as yet unknown.

Notes on the study in general: The authors suggested that few new T cells are recruited per seasonal influenza vaccination.

V was clipped by 3 bases and J by 3 bases, with 15 bases between them. The CDR3 totals 15 residues. Germline lookup yields CDR1 LNHDA and CDR2 SQIVND (reference sequence). The V and J genes are TRBV19 and TRBJ2-7; a possible D gene is TRBD2 (5 bases). The TCR sequence derives from a man between 45 and 60 years old who received an inactivated influenza vaccine. The sample in question was PBMCs from blood, obtained on the day of vaccination. CDR3 amino acids: CASSIYGPAGYEQYF. In DNA, the CDR3 is TGTGCCAGTAGTATCTACGGGCCTGCGGGCTACGAGCAGTACTTC. The full variable domain, its missing parts supplied by reference TRBV19 and TRBJ2-7, is DGGITQSPKYLFRKEGQNVTLSCEQNLNHDAMYWYRQDPGQGLRLIYYSQIVNDFQKGDIAEGYSVSREKKESFPLTVTSAQKNPTAFYLCASSIYGPAGYEQYFGPGTRLTVT.